These 24 T cell receptor beta chains share one sample of origin, sequenced in a study of blood T cell repertoires in COVID-19. TCRdb keeps only in-frame clones here, not all; method: immunoSEQ multiplex PCR. This sample has about 76,000 clones, with around 85% found just once. The sequencing sample was made of peripheral blood. These receptors all stem from a young man with acute or convalescent COVID-19.

V usage is TRBV4-1 and J usage is TRBJ2-3; D possibly corresponds to TRBD1 (5 bases). Germline V lookup: CDR1 MGHRA, CDR2 YSYEKL. The CDR3 sequence is 15 residues long. Trimming pared 1 base from V and 2 bases from J, leaving 10 bases between. CDR3 DNA sequence: TGCGCCAGCAGCCAAGGGGCAGGGATCACAGATACGCAGTATTTT. Residues: CASSQGAGITDTQYF.

This clone was counted a single time. V and J are TRBV21-1 and TRBJ1-1. TRBV21-1 is a listed pseudogene. The CDR3 sequence is 21 residues long. The CDR3 reads CASSKNQYFWEPPSLNTEAFF. CDR3 sequence (DNA): TGTGCCAGCAGCAAAAATCAGTACTTCTGGGAGCCACCCTCTTTGAACACTGAAGCTTTCTTT.

CDR3 loop: CASSLSGQVGQPQHF. CDR3 bases: TGTGCCAGCAGCTTAAGCGGACAGGTGGGGCAGCCCCAGCATTTT. The chain couples TRBV7-8 to TRBJ1-5, with 7 nucleotides matching TRBD1. With 2 bases clipped from V and 7 bases from J, the junction kept 8 bases outside the gene matches. The CDR3 sequence is 15 residues long. Germline CDR1 is SGHVS and CDR2 is FQNEAQ. The full variable domain, with the rest looked up from reference TRBV7-8 and TRBJ1-5, is GAGVSQSPRYKVAKRGQDVALRCDPISGHVSLFWYQQALGQGPEFLTYFQNEAQLDKSGLPSDRFFAERPEGSVSTLKIQRTQQEDSAVYLCASSLSGQVGQPQHFGDGTRLSIL.

The chain joins TRBV18 to TRBJ2-1, with a possible D match to TRBD1 (5 bases). The CDR3 is 15 residues long. CDR1 KGHSH and CDR2 LQKENI come from the germline V gene. The V and J ends lost 2 bases and 4 bases respectively, with 12 bases between them. The CDR3 region is CASSPNRQAYNEQFF. The CDR3 nucleotides read TGTGCCAGCTCACCAAACAGGCAGGCATACAATGAGCAGTTCTTC.

V and J are TRBV7-9 and TRBJ2-3; possible D gene TRBD2, 6 bases. Germline lookup yields CDR1 SEHNR and CDR2 FQNEAQ (reference sequence). The CDR3 is 13 residues long. The ends were cut back, 2 bases at V and 4 bases at J, with 7 bases in the middle. CDR3: CASSLPSADTQYF. The CDR3 nucleotides read TGTGCCAGCAGCTTACCTAGCGCAGATACGCAGTATTTT.

This chain connects TRBV20-1 to TRBJ2-3; D might be TRBD2 (5 bases). V lost 3 bases and J lost 0, with 13 bases in between. The CDR3 has 15 amino acids. The germline CDR1 and CDR2 sequences are DFQATT and SNEGSKA (reference sequence). The CDR3 loop reads CSASLLAASTDTQYF. DNA of the CDR3: TGCAGTGCTAGTCTCCTAGCCGCTAGCACAGATACGCAGTATTTT.

The rearrangement joins TRBV25-1 to TRBJ2-5, with 7 bases aligning to TRBD2. Germline V CDR1 and CDR2: MGHDK, SYGVNS. Trimming cost V 6 bases and J 5 bases; bases outside gene matches: 15. This CDR3 is built from 16 residues. In nucleotides, the CDR3 is TGTGCCAGCAGCCCGGCGGGAGCCGAGGGGATGGAGACCCAGTACTTC. Its protein is CASSPAGAEGMETQYF. Using reference TRBV25-1 and TRBJ2-5 for the parts outside the CDR3, the full variable domain is EADIYQTPRYLVIGTGKKITLECSQTMGHDKMYWYQQDPGMELHLIHYSYGVNSTEKGDLSSESTVSRIRTEHFPLTLESARPSHTSQYLCASSPAGAEGMETQYFGPGTRLLVL.

V is TRBV6-5 and J is TRBJ2-7; a weak D match, TRBD2 (6 bases). Germline CDR1 is MNHEY and CDR2 is SVGAGI. Trimming took 5 bases from V and 0 from J, leaving 11 bases between them. The CDR3 runs to 14 residues. The CDR3 is CASSTGTDSYEQYF. The CDR3, as DNA: TGTGCCAGCAGTACCGGGACTGACTCCTACGAGCAGTACTTC.

The genes are TRBV6-4 and TRBJ2-2; 7 bases agree with TRBD1. CDR1 is MRHNA and CDR2 is SNTAGT in the germline V gene. The length of the CDR3 is 14 residues. V was pared by 5 bases and J by 3 bases, with 3 bases of the junction left unmatched. This CDR3 is CASSHTGDTGELFF. CDR3 DNA sequence: TGTGCCAGCAGTCATACAGGGGACACCGGGGAGCTGTTTTTT.

The chain recombines TRBV10-3 with TRBJ2-1, with D perhaps TRBD2 (6 bases). V was cut by 11 bases and J by 6 bases, with 14 bases left in between. This CDR3 region has 12 residues. From germline, CDR1 is ENHRY and CDR2 SYGVKD. CDR3 nucleotides: TGTGCCGGAGGGCCTCAACTCAATGAGCAGTTCTTC. Translating gives CAGGPQLNEQFF.

In this sample, this clone turned up a few times. CDR3 amino acids: CASSFRETNYGYTF. The DNA for the CDR3 is TGTGCCAGCAGTTTCCGGGAAACTAACTATGGCTACACCTTC. V usage is TRBV27 and J usage is TRBJ1-2; D is undetermined. Germline V CDR1 and CDR2: MNHEY, SMNVEV (reference sequence). Trimming stripped 3 bases from V and 0 bases from J, with 8 bases between. The CDR3 contains 14 residues.

The chain joins TRBV6-6 to TRBJ2-7; TRBD1 might be the D (5 bases). This CDR3 contains 12 residues. Germline CDR1 is MNHNY and CDR2 is SVGAGI (reference sequence). With 5 bases removed from V and 4 bases from J, the gap between germline ends came to 9 bases. CDR3 region: CASSDRPYEQYF. The DNA for the CDR3 is TGTGCCAGCAGTGACAGACCATACGAGCAGTACTTC.

This chain connects TRBV30 to TRBJ2-7, with a weak D call TRBD1 (5 bases). CDR1 and CDR2 from the germline V gene are GTSNPN and SVGIG (reference sequence). The length of the CDR3 is 13 residues. V lost 0 bases and J 6 bases, leaving 12 bases between the germline ends. For the CDR3, the DNA is TGTGCCTGGAGTGTGCAGGGTCACTCCGAGCAGTACTTC. Translating it yields CAWSVQGHSEQYF.

Note on this clone: The same CDR3 also results from other DNA sequences found in this sample. The gene calls are TRBV19 and TRBJ1-1; D not certain. CDR1 LNHDA and CDR2 SQIVND come from the germline V gene (reference sequence). The CDR3 extends over 13 amino acids. V was clipped by 3 bases and J by 1 base, with 6 bases between them. CDR3 DNA sequence: TGTGCCAGTAGTATCCGGGGGAACACTGAAGCTTTCTTT. Translating it yields CASSIRGNTEAFF.

J is TRBJ2-7 and V is TRBV10-1; 12 bases match TRBD2. The CDR3 loop spans 17 amino acids. Looked up from germline, CDR1 is WNHNN and CDR2 is SYGVQD (reference sequence). J was trimmed by 3 bases and V by 3 bases; bases with no gene match: 9. The CDR3 DNA is TGCGCCAGCAGTGACTCCACCGGACTAGCGGGACACTACGAGCAGTACTTC. Translated: CASSDSTGLAGHYEQYF.

A single count supports this clone. V gene TRBV7-8 combines with J gene TRBJ2-7, with TRBD1 as a possible D gene (6 bases). The CDR3 is 15 amino acids. CDR1 and CDR2 (germline): SGHVS, FQNEAQ. Trimming stripped 5 bases from V and 0 bases from J, with 14 bases between. CDR3 sequence: CASSRDSGVSYEQYF. The DNA of the CDR3 is TGTGCCAGCAGCCGCGACTCAGGGGTCTCCTACGAGCAGTACTTC.

The V call is TRBV18, the J call TRBJ2-7, with TRBD1 matching 7 bases. Germline trimming cut 1 base from V and 2 bases from J; bases unmatched to any gene: 2. Germline V CDR1 and CDR2: KGHSH, LQKENI. The CDR3 consists of 14 residues. CDR3 in DNA: TGTGCCAGCTCACCACTTGACAGGGCCTACGAGCAGTACTTC. Its translation: CASSPLDRAYEQYF. The entire variable domain, with the rest obtained from reference TRBV18 and TRBJ2-7, is as follows: NAGVMQNPRHLVRRRGQEARLRCSPMKGHSHVYWYRQLPEEGLKFMVYLQKENIIDESGMPKERFSAEFPKEGPSILRIQQVVRGDSAAYFCASSPLDRAYEQYFGPGTRLTVT.

This clone was seen a single time. J is TRBJ1-3 and V is TRBV28; 7 nucleotides agree with TRBD1. The CDR3 has 14 residues. CDR1 and CDR2 (germline): MDHEN, SYDVKM. Germline trimming cut 2 bases from V and 3 bases from J; bases unmatched to any gene: 1. The CDR3 DNA is TGTGCCAGCAGTTTAAGGGACAGTGGAAACACCATATATTTT. Encoded protein: CASSLRDSGNTIYF.

V usage is TRBV5-1 and J usage is TRBJ2-5; TRBD1 might be the D (6 bases). This CDR3 spans 13 amino acids. V was cut by 5 bases and J by 5 bases, with 13 bases left in between. Germline V gives CDR1 SGHRS, CDR2 YFSETQ. The CDR3 region is CASSSGQTETQYF. The CDR3 DNA sequence: TGCGCCAGCAGTTCCGGACAGACGGAGACCCAGTACTTC.

The chain has TRBV11-2 and TRBJ2-7, with TRBD1 identical over 11 bases. The trim removed 1 base at V and 2 bases at J, leaving 7 bases unmatched. Germline CDR1 and CDR2: SGHAT and FQNNGV. CDR3 length: 17 residues. Here the CDR3 reads CASSLGTGGLGTYEQYF. The CDR3 nucleotides are TGTGCCAGCAGCTTAGGGACAGGGGGCCTGGGAACCTACGAGCAGTACTTC.

The chain is built from TRBV5-5 and TRBJ2-2, with 8 bases identical to TRBD2. Germline V gives CDR1 SGHKS, CDR2 YYEKEE (reference sequence). This CDR3 spans 16 amino acids. After removal of 3 bases from V and 2 bases from J, the junction contained 6 bases not matched to a gene. The CDR3 reads CASSSGLVINTGELFF. The DNA of the CDR3 is TGTGCCAGCAGCTCGGGACTAGTAATTAACACCGGGGAGCTGTTTTTT.

The genes are TRBV4-3 and TRBJ2-1, with D maybe TRBD1 (6 bases). V was pared by 2 bases and J by 4 bases, with 15 bases between. Looked up from germline, CDR1 is LGHNA and CDR2 is YSLEER. The CDR3 runs 16 residues. The chain's CDR3 is CASSQYRDKEYNEQFF. The CDR3 nucleotides read TGCGCCAGCAGCCAATACCGGGACAAGGAATACAATGAGCAGTTCTTC.

The chain couples TRBV2 to TRBJ1-4; D uncertain. V was trimmed by 8 bases and J by 0 bases, leaving 10 bases between them. CDR3 length: 14 amino acids. Germline V CDR1 and CDR2: SNHLY, FYNNEI. CDR3 coding DNA: TGTGCCAGCTCTCCCCGGGCAACTAATGAAAAACTGTTTTTT. Amino acid sequence: CASSPRATNEKLFF.

The rearrangement joins TRBV5-1 to TRBJ2-1, with TRBD2 identical over 11 bases. The germline V gene has CDR1 SGHRS and CDR2 YFSETQ. The V and J ends lost 4 bases and 9 bases, in that order; junction bases with no gene match: 6. The CDR3 spans 14 residues. Here the CDR3 DNA reads TGCGCCAGCAGCAATAGCGGGAGGGCAGGTGAGCAGTTCTTC. This sequence encodes CASSNSGRAGEQFF.